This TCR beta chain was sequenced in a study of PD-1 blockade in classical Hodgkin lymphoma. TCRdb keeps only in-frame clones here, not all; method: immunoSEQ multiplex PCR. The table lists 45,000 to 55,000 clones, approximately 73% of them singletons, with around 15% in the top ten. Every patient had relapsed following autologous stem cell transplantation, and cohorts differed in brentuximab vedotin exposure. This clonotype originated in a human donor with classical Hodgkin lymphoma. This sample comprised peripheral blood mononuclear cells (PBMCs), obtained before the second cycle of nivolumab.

DNA of the CDR3: TGTGCCAGCAGCTTAGCAGGGTTCTATGGCTACACCTTC. It yields the protein CASSLAGFYGYTF. The V and J genes are TRBV7-9 and TRBJ1-2; no clear D gene. Trimming stripped 0 bases from V and 4 bases from J, with 6 bases between. Germline CDR1 is SEHNR and CDR2 is FQNEAQ (reference sequence). This CDR3 has 13 amino acids.